A single sample is the source of the 12 T cell receptor beta chains below, sequenced in a study of CDR3 diversity in severe acne. MiXCR, applied by TCRdb to the PCR reads, yields one record per CDR3 protein. The table includes some 85,000 distinct CDR3 sequences, approximately 54% detected once. Sequencing was carried out using blood. These TCRs come from a male donor with severe acne vulgaris.

The V gene is TRBV13, the J gene TRBJ2-7; 9 nucleotides align to TRBD1. The CDR3 has 14 residues. After removal of 0 bases from V and 6 bases from J, the junction contained 3 bases not matched to a gene. CDR1 and CDR2 from the germline V gene are PRHDT and FYEKMQ (reference sequence). The CDR3 loop reads CASSLGQGAVEQYF. The CDR3 DNA sequence: TGTGCCAGCAGCTTAGGACAGGGGGCAGTCGAGCAGTACTTC.

The gene calls are TRBV28 and TRBJ1-4; D is perhaps TRBD1 (5 bases). Trimming took off 6 bases at V and 5 bases at J, with 13 bases between the two ends. Germline values: CDR1 MDHEN, CDR2 SYDVKM. The CDR3 covers 14 residues. The CDR3 sequence: CASSIGGSNEKLFF. CDR3 in DNA: TGTGCCAGCAGCATTGGGGGGTCAAATGAAAAACTGTTTTTT.

Turning to this clonotype: The conserved closing phenylalanine or tryptophan is absent in this CDR3, likely reflecting a read error. The chain couples TRBV10-2 to TRBJ2-5, with TRBD2 matching 8 bases. This CDR3 contains 15 residues. From germline, CDR1 is WSHSY and CDR2 SAAADI. The J segment lost 5 bases and the V segment lost 6 bases, leaving 11 bases of the junction unmatched. The CDR3 region is CASRLAGLRQETQYI. The CDR3 coding sequence is TGCGCCAGCAGGCTAGCGGGCCTAAGACAGGAGACCCAGTACATC.

Many counts were recorded for this clonotype. The rearrangement joins TRBV24-1 to TRBJ1-2; D might be TRBD1 (6 bases). Between the trimmed V and J ends, which lost 4 bases and 8 bases, there was a span of 16 bases. Germline CDR1 reads KGHDR; CDR2 reads SFDVKD. This CDR3 is built from 14 residues. CDR3 sequence (DNA): TGTGCCACCAGTGACCCTCAGAACAGGGCAGGCTACACCTTC. Residues: CATSDPQNRAGYTF.

Details on this clonotype: One junction end does not reproduce the germline sequence, and a read error may be involved. The V gene is TRBV4-1, the J gene TRBJ2-3; a weak D match, TRBD2 (6 bases). Germline-derived CDR1 and CDR2 are MGHRA and YSYEKL. The CDR3 length is 15 residues. CDR3 sequence reads: CACSLSGSSTDTQYF. The CDR3 region has the DNA TGCGCCTGCAGCCTTAGCGGATCAAGCACAGATACGCAGTATTTT.

Relative to its sample, this clonotype is medium-sized. The chain has TRBV24-1 and TRBJ2-3, with D tentatively TRBD1 (5 bases). Germline CDR1 is KGHDR and CDR2 is SFDVKD. CDR3 length: 13 amino acids. V gave up 4 bases and J gave up 12 bases, with 16 bases separating them. This CDR3 reads CATSEPGIGPQYF. CDR3 sequence (DNA): TGTGCCACCAGTGAACCAGGGATTGGGCCCCAGTATTTT.

This chain uses TRBV7-9 with TRBJ2-5; 7 bases agree with TRBD2. The CDR3 contains 14 residues. V dropped 4 bases and J dropped 1; count of bases not matched to a gene: 3. Germline CDR1 and CDR2: SEHNR and FQNEAQ (reference sequence). CDR3 in amino acids: CASSSRGSQETQYF. CDR3 nucleotide sequence: TGTGCCAGCAGCTCCCGCGGGAGCCAAGAGACCCAGTACTTC.

The chain joins TRBV7-2 to TRBJ2-5; D is unresolved. The V end lost 5 bases, the J end lost 7 bases, and 8 bases lay between the germline ends. The CDR3 loop spans 11 amino acids. Looked up from germline, CDR1 is SGHTA and CDR2 is FQGNSA. In DNA, the CDR3 is TGTGCCAGCAGCCTCCTCGGGACCCAGTACTTC. Its protein is CASSLLGTQYF.

A few counts support this clonotype. This rearrangement joins TRBV5-6 to TRBJ1-5; no clear D. Deletions cut 0 bases from V and 3 bases from J, with 10 bases between. In germline, CDR1 is SGHDT, CDR2 YYEEEE. The CDR3 loop spans 15 amino acids. The CDR3 bases are TGTGCCAGCAGCTTGGGCTCCTCAATCAATCAGCCCCAGCATTTT. It is translated as CASSLGSSINQPQHF.

At least ten counts were recorded for this clonotype. The chain employs TRBV19 and TRBJ2-1; 7 bases agree with TRBD2. The CDR3 has 14 amino acids. Germline V gives CDR1 LNHDA, CDR2 SQIVND (reference sequence). The ends lost 1 base at V and 9 bases at J; junction bases unmatched: 6. Written as DNA, the CDR3 is TGTGCCAGTAGTATAGCGGGAGGATCTGTTGAGCAGTTCTTC. Protein sequence: CASSIAGGSVEQFF. Looking up the rest from reference TRBV19 and TRBJ2-1 gives the full variable domain: DGGITQSPKYLFRKEGQNVTLSCEQNLNHDAMYWYRQDPGQGLRLIYYSQIVNDFQKGDIAEGYSVSREKKESFPLTVTSAQKNPTAFYLCASSIAGGSVEQFFGPGTRLTVL.

This chain uses TRBV9 with TRBJ1-6, with D perhaps TRBD1 (6 bases). Germline CDR1 is SGDLS and CDR2 is YYNGEE. V lost 4 bases, J lost 6 bases, and 14 bases lay in between. The CDR3 loop spans 15 amino acids. CDR3 amino acids: CASSLRQDGNSPLHF. As DNA, the CDR3 is TGTGCCAGCAGCCTACGACAGGATGGTAATTCACCCCTCCACTTT.

In this sample, this clonotype turned up many times. The chain combines TRBV7-2 with TRBJ2-1; 7 nucleotides match TRBD1. The CDR3 runs 16 residues. Germline trimming cut 5 bases from V and 7 bases from J; bases unmatched to any gene: 14. Germline CDR1 and CDR2: SGHTA and FQGNSA. The CDR3 DNA is TGTGCCAGCAGCCCACAGGGGCCTCTTCTTGAGAATGAGCAGTTCTTC. Amino acids: CASSPQGPLLENEQFF. Drawing the rest from reference TRBV7-2 and TRBJ2-1, the complete variable domain is GAGVSQSPSNKVTEKGKDVELRCDPISGHTALYWYRQSLGQGLEFLIYFQGNSAPDKSGLPSDRFSAERTGGSVSTLTIQRTQQEDSAVYLCASSPQGPLLENEQFFGPGTRLTVL.